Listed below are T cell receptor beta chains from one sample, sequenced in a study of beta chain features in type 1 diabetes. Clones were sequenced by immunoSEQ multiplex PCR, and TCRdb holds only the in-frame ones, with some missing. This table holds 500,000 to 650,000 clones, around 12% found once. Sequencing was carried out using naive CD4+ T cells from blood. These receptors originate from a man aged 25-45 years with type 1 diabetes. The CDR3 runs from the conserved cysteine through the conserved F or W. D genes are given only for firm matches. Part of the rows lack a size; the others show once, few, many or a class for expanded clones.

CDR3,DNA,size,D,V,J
CASSSLETGSGNTIYF,TGTGCCAGCAGCTCGCTTGAAACAGGATCTGGAAACACCATATATTTT,few,-,TRBV7-9,TRBJ1-3
CAISDHTDTQYF,TGTGCCATCAGTGATCACACAGATACGCAGTATTTT,few,-,TRBV10-3,TRBJ2-3
CASSRPGQGANNEQFF,TGTGCCAGCAGTCGCCCGGGACAGGGGGCTAACAATGAGCAGTTCTTC,-,TRBD1,TRBV27,TRBJ2-1
CASSYLGGAGANVLTF,TGTGCCAGCAGTTACTTAGGGGGAGCTGGGGCCAACGTCCTGACTTTC,few,-,TRBV6-5,TRBJ2-6
CASRPGQDTGELFF,TGTGCCAGCAGACCGGGACAGGACACCGGGGAGCTGTTTTTT,-,TRBD1,TRBV6-5,TRBJ2-2
CASSPGGNTDTQYF,TGTGCCAGCAGTCCAGGGGGGAACACAGATACGCAGTATTTT,-,-,TRBV6-5,TRBJ2-3
CASSSSGRTYTGELFF,TGTGCCAGCAGTTCGTCGGGACGCACCTACACCGGGGAGCTGTTTTTT,few,-,TRBV6-6,TRBJ2-2
CASSLGPPEAYEQYF,TGCGCCAGCAGCCTAGGACCCCCGGAGGCCTACGAGCAGTACTTC,-,-,TRBV5-1,TRBJ2-7
CASSRRDGTFEEQYF,TGTGCCAGCAGCCGACGGGACGGGACCTTTGAGGAGCAGTACTTC,-,-,TRBV7-8,TRBJ2-7
CASTPGQGTYEQYF,TGTGCCAGCACCCCAGGACAGGGTACCTACGAGCAGTACTTC,-,TRBD1,TRBV28,TRBJ2-7
CASSPAGRTGVLNSPLHF,TGTGCCAGCAGCCCCGCAGGGCGGACAGGGGTTCTGAATTCACCCCTCCACTTT,-,TRBD1,TRBV9,TRBJ1-6
CASSSPRTTGEQFF,TGTGCCAGCAGCTCGCCCAGGACCACCGGTGAGCAGTTCTTC,few,-,TRBV7-2,TRBJ2-1
CASSFLAGGQDEQFF,TGTGCCAGCAGCTTTCTAGCGGGGGGGCAAGATGAGCAGTTCTTC,few,TRBD2,TRBV7-9,TRBJ2-1
CASSASGLDRSEQFF,TGTGCCAGCAGTGCTTCGGGACTCGACCGGAGTGAGCAGTTCTTC,few,-,TRBV25-1,TRBJ2-1
CAISEELNGYTF,TGTGCCATCAGTGAGGAGCTTAATGGCTACACCTTC,few,-,TRBV10-3,TRBJ1-2
CASSYSQGNGYTF,TGTGCCAGCAGTTACTCTCAGGGGAATGGCTACACCTTC,few,-,TRBV6-5,TRBJ1-2
CAWSLHYGYTF,TGTGCCTGGAGTCTCCACTATGGCTACACCTTC,few,-,TRBV30,TRBJ1-2
CASSVISYNEQFF,TGTGCCAGCAGTGTGATCTCCTACAATGAGCAGTTCTTC,-,-,TRBV2,TRBJ2-1
CASSVGGLDSQETQYF,TGTGCCAGCAGCGTAGGGGGACTAGACAGTCAAGAGACCCAGTACTTC,few,TRBD2,TRBV9,TRBJ2-5
CAISEEEGYGYTF,TGTGCCATCAGTGAAGAAGAGGGTTATGGCTACACCTTC,-,-,TRBV10-3,TRBJ1-2
CASSLGTSVTGELFF,TGCGCCAGCAGCTTGGGGACTAGCGTCACCGGGGAGCTGTTTTTT,few,TRBD2,TRBV5-1,TRBJ2-2
CASSLAVGWTEAFF,TGTGCCAGCAGCTTAGCCGTTGGGTGGACTGAAGCTTTCTTT,few,-,TRBV11-1,TRBJ1-1
CASSLGTGMADTQYF,TGTGCCAGCAGCTTGGGGACAGGGATGGCAGATACGCAGTATTTT,-,TRBD1,TRBV7-2,TRBJ2-3
CASSERTTQETQYF,TGTGCCAGCAGTGAAAGGACGACGCAAGAGACCCAGTACTTC,-,-,TRBV2,TRBJ2-5
CASSVRSASNYGYTF,TGTGCCAGCAGCGTACGGAGCGCCTCTAACTATGGCTACACCTTC,few,-,TRBV9,TRBJ1-2
CASSPTLGLGQPQHF,TGTGCCAGCAGCCCGACATTGGGGCTAGGCCAGCCCCAGCATTTT,-,-,TRBV9,TRBJ1-5
CAISDGGLILRGYTF,TGTGCCATCAGTGACGGAGGTTTGATCTTGCGTGGCTACACCTTC,few,-,TRBV10-3,TRBJ1-2
CASSYSLGVYGYTF,TGTGCCAGCAGTTACTCACTCGGGGTCTATGGCTACACCTTC,few,-,TRBV6-5,TRBJ1-2
CASSYHTGEGLFF,TGTGCCAGCAGTTACCACACAGGGGAAGGACTGTTTTTT,few,TRBD1,TRBV6-6,TRBJ2-2
CASSVSQDNEQFF,TGTGCCAGCAGTGTTTCGCAGGACAATGAGCAGTTCTTC,-,-,TRBV25-1,TRBJ2-1
CASSHGDRGLTEAFF,TGCGCCAGCAGCCACGGGGACAGGGGGCTTACTGAAGCTTTCTTT,-,TRBD1,TRBV4-3,TRBJ1-1
CASSLARGYTF,TGTGCCAGCAGCCTGGCAAGAGGCTACACCTTC,-,-,TRBV7-9,TRBJ1-2
CASSLVQGTSYNEQFF,TGCGCCAGCAGCCTCGTACAGGGTACCTCTTACAATGAGCAGTTCTTC,-,-,TRBV4-3,TRBJ2-1
CASSFQNRAANSPLHF,TGTGCCAGCAGCTTCCAGAACCGGGCCGCCAATTCACCCCTCCACTTT,few,-,TRBV7-9,TRBJ1-6
CASSLGQSNTGELFF,TGTGCCAGCAGCTTGGGACAGAGCAACACCGGGGAGCTGTTTTTT,few,TRBD1,TRBV11-3,TRBJ2-2
CASSVGQIQYNEQFF,TGTGCCAGCAGCGTAGGGCAGATACAATACAATGAGCAGTTCTTC,few,-,TRBV9,TRBJ2-1
CASSEVTTDTQYF,TGTGCCAGCAGTGAGGTCACTACAGATACGCAGTATTTT,-,-,TRBV2,TRBJ2-3
CASSPGGPTSQFF,TGTGCCAGCAGCCCGGGGGGGCCGACGTCCCAGTTCTTC,few,TRBD2,TRBV7-9,TRBJ2-1
CAWGRTASSYNSPLHF,TGTGCCTGGGGCAGGACAGCGAGCTCCTATAATTCACCCCTCCACTTT,-,-,TRBV30,TRBJ1-6
CASTSPGLSTDTQYF,TGTGCCAGCACCTCTCCGGGGCTTAGCACAGATACGCAGTATTTT,-,-,TRBV7-2,TRBJ2-3
CASSQSQNGGDNSPLHF,TGCGCCAGCAGTCAATCACAGAACGGAGGCGATAATTCACCCCTCCACTTT,-,-,TRBV23-1,TRBJ1-6
CASSSRTGKGDTQYF,TGTGCCAGCAGCTCGCGGACAGGGAAGGGAGATACGCAGTATTTT,-,TRBD1,TRBV11-2,TRBJ2-3
CASSQGPKSYGYTF,TGCGCCAGCAGCCAAGGTCCGAAGAGCTATGGCTACACCTTC,few,-,TRBV4-3,TRBJ1-2
CASSYSGGNQPQHF,TGTGCCAGCAGTTACTCGGGTGGGAATCAGCCCCAGCATTTT,few,-,TRBV6-5,TRBJ1-5
CASSSFDPGQGVF,TGTGCCAGCAGTTCTTTCGATCCGGGACAGGGGGTCTTC,few,TRBD1,TRBV7-2,TRBJ2-7
CAGASSGTGAYEQYF,TGTGCCGGAGCATCTTCCGGGACAGGAGCCTACGAGCAGTACTTC,few,TRBD1,TRBV7-9,TRBJ2-7
CASSLGLADQETQYF,TGTGCCAGCAGCCTAGGACTAGCGGATCAAGAGACCCAGTACTTC,few,TRBD2,TRBV4-2,TRBJ2-5
CASRLDRANVLTF,TGTGCCAGCAGGTTGGACAGGGCCAACGTCCTGACTTTC,few,-,TRBV5-8,TRBJ2-6
CASSQDPRTDTEAFF,TGCGCCAGCAGCCAAGATCCCCGGACAGACACTGAAGCTTTCTTT,few,-,TRBV4-3,TRBJ1-1
CASSWGPTGGETQYF,TGTGCCAGCAGCTGGGGACCTACAGGAGGGGAGACCCAGTACTTC,few,-,TRBV7-3,TRBJ2-5
CASSLTLGGASNQPQHF,TGTGCCAGCAGCTTAACGCTGGGGGGGGCTAGCAATCAGCCCCAGCATTTT,few,-,TRBV7-2,TRBJ1-5
CAISEGVAGPARYF,TGTGCCATCAGTGAGGGGGTAGCGGGGCCTGCCCGGTACTTC,-,TRBD2,TRBV10-3,TRBJ2-5
CASSQGRPEVRVDTQYF,TGCGCCAGCAGCCAAGGACGCCCCGAGGTGCGGGTAGATACGCAGTATTTT,few,-,TRBV4-3,TRBJ2-3
CSVLKVSPDRGGYGYTF,TGCAGCGTTCTAAAGGTATCCCCGGACAGGGGCGGCTATGGCTACACCTTC,-,TRBD1,TRBV29-1,TRBJ1-2
CASSPDPGTGGEQYF,TGTGCTAGCAGCCCCGACCCCGGGACCGGGGGCGAGCAGTACTTC,-,-,TRBV7-7,TRBJ2-7
CASSPLRGGNGETQYF,TGTGCCAGCTCACCACTACGCGGGGGGAACGGGGAGACCCAGTACTTC,-,TRBD2,TRBV18,TRBJ2-5
CASSPGGTGSETQYF,TGTGCCAGCAGCCCAGGTGGGACAGGGTCAGAGACCCAGTACTTC,few,TRBD1,TRBV7-2,TRBJ2-5